This T cell receptor (beta chain) derives from a study of blood T cells in healthy people across ages. Study-level results: In long-lived donors, naive CD4+ cell counts and diversity exceeded those of aged donors. Shifts in expanded clonotypes may have been confounded by donor CMV status, which was unknown.

As regards this clonotype: What it binds is not known.

A second PCR of roughly 6 to 12 cycles used a sample-barcoded 5' primer and a J-beta primer mix. Each TCR beta cDNA got a 12-nucleotide random molecular identifier. A single record per CDR3 protein comes from TCRdb applying MiXCR to the 5' RACE reads. This sample has 910,000 or so distinct CDR3 sequences, with just over 50% found just once. Samples each yielded at least 5.5 micrograms of total RNA. The source of this sequence is a woman aged 60-75 years in good health. Sequenced sample: blood.

DNA for the CDR3: TGTGCCAGCAGTGAACGGGCGGGGGAGACCCAGTACTTC. It translates to CASSERAGETQYF. The rearrangement joins TRBV2 to TRBJ2-5; tentative D call: TRBD2 (6 bases). The ends were cut back, 2 bases at V and 5 bases at J, with 9 bases in the middle. Germline CDR1 and CDR2: SNHLY and FYNNEI. The CDR3 totals 13 residues.